Sequencing of this TCR beta chain was carried out in a study of Ad26.COV2.S vaccination and SARS-CoV-2 variants. Study at large: In the study, Ad26.COV2.S was injected intramuscularly once, or twice 56 days apart.

The treatment denotes: 15 to 20 received Ad26.COV2.S at low or high dose, single or two shots; five or six received placebo; per-sample allocation not given. Samples analyzed were those drawn on day 63 after the first vaccine or placebo injection. Sequencing was performed with immunoSEQ multiplex PCR; in TCRdb, only in-frame clones are kept and a portion is missing. This table holds roughly 300,000 clones, 65% to 90% found once. V was clipped by 0 bases and J by 5 bases, with 10 bases between them. The CDR3 consists of 14 residues. Looked up from germline, CDR1 is KGHSH and CDR2 is LQKENI. Sequencing was performed on peripheral blood, taken in a trial of Ad26.COV2.S vaccine versus placebo. V and J are TRBV18 and TRBJ1-1, with D uncertain. This TCR was sampled from a person aged 18-65 years who received the Ad26.COV2.S COVID-19 vaccine or a placebo. Here the CDR3 DNA reads TGTGCCAGCTCACCACCGGGTGGCCGGACTGAAGCTTTCTTT. It specifies CASSPPGGRTEAFF.